Listed below are T cell receptor beta chains from one sample, sequenced in a study of Graves' ophthalmopathy and Graves' hyperthyroidism. TCRdb re-called the multiplex PCR reads with MiXCR, one entry per CDR3 protein. The table includes 150,000 to 200,000 distinct CDR3 sequences, around two fifths detected once. Sequencing was carried out using peripheral blood. Receptors originate from a man younger than 40 with Graves' ophthalmopathy. Both conserved end residues are part of each CDR3. D genes are given only for firm matches. Part of the rows lack a size; the others show once, few, many or a class for expanded clones.

CDR3 length: 14; D gene: .; J gene: TRBJ2-7; clone size: many; V gene: TRBV12-3/TRBV12-4; CDR3 DNA: TGTGCCAGCATTCCTACCAACCGCGGGTACGAGCAGTACTTC; CDR3 protein: CASIPTNRGYEQYF
CDR3 length: 14; D gene: .; J gene: TRBJ2-7; clone size: many; V gene: TRBV4-1; CDR3 DNA: TGCGCCAGCAGCCAAGGTCGGCCGGGGTACGAGCAGTACTTC; CDR3 protein: CASSQGRPGYEQYF
CDR3 length: 13; D gene: .; J gene: TRBJ2-7; clone size: .; V gene: TRBV10-2; CDR3 DNA: TGCGCCAGCAGTGTCACGACGCTTTACGAGCAGTACTTC; CDR3 protein: CASSVTTLYEQYF
CDR3 length: 14; D gene: .; J gene: TRBJ2-7; clone size: .; V gene: TRBV7-9; CDR3 DNA: TGTGCCAGCAGCCCCCCCGGGGCTATCTACGAGCAGTACTTC; CDR3 protein: CASSPPGAIYEQYF
CDR3 length: 12; D gene: .; J gene: TRBJ1-1; clone size: many; V gene: TRBV28; CDR3 DNA: TGTGCCAGCAGTTTACAGGGTCCTGAAGCTTTCTTT; CDR3 protein: CASSLQGPEAFF
CDR3 length: 16; D gene: .; J gene: TRBJ2-7; clone size: .; V gene: TRBV11-2; CDR3 DNA: TGTGCCAGCAGTTACGGGGCGGGCAAGAGCTCCTACGAGCAGTACTTC; CDR3 protein: CASSYGAGKSSYEQYF
CDR3 length: 11; D gene: .; J gene: TRBJ2-7; clone size: .; V gene: TRBV30; CDR3 DNA: TGTGCCTGGAGTGTAGGATCCGAGCAGTACTTC; CDR3 protein: CAWSVGSEQYF
CDR3 length: 15; D gene: TRBD1; J gene: TRBJ2-7; clone size: once; V gene: TRBV7-6; CDR3 DNA: TGTGCCAGCAGCCCGAAGACAGGGACCAGCTACGAGCAGTACTTC; CDR3 protein: CASSPKTGTSYEQYF
CDR3 length: 15; D gene: .; J gene: TRBJ2-7; clone size: .; V gene: TRBV6-1; CDR3 DNA: TGTGCCAGCAGCCCCGGGACGGAGGTCAGCTACGAGCAGTACTTC; CDR3 protein: CASSPGTEVSYEQYF
CDR3 length: 15; D gene: .; J gene: TRBJ2-7; clone size: many; V gene: TRBV28; CDR3 DNA: TGTGCCAGCAGCAAACCTAGCGCAGAAAGGTACGAGCAGTACTTC; CDR3 protein: CASSKPSAERYEQYF
CDR3 length: 16; D gene: .; J gene: TRBJ2-4; clone size: .; V gene: TRBV28; CDR3 DNA: TGTGCCAGCAGTTTTAGGGGTCTGAGAGCCAAAAACATTCAGTACTTC; CDR3 protein: CASSFRGLRAKNIQYF
CDR3 length: 13; D gene: .; J gene: TRBJ1-2; clone size: many; V gene: TRBV6-2/TRBV6-3; CDR3 DNA: TGTGCCAGCAGTCTGACAGTCTTCTATGGCTACACCTTC; CDR3 protein: CASSLTVFYGYTF
CDR3 length: 14; D gene: .; J gene: TRBJ2-7; clone size: many; V gene: TRBV5-5; CDR3 DNA: TGTGCCAGCATTCTTGACCGAGTACTGGGCGAGCAGTACTTC; CDR3 protein: CASILDRVLGEQYF
CDR3 length: 13; D gene: TRBD2; J gene: TRBJ2-7; clone size: many; V gene: TRBV20-1; CDR3 DNA: TGCAGTGCTAGATTAGCGGGAGTTAACGAGCAGTACTTC; CDR3 protein: CSARLAGVNEQYF
CDR3 length: 13; D gene: .; J gene: TRBJ1-1; clone size: .; V gene: TRBV12-3/TRBV12-4; CDR3 DNA: TGTGCCAGCAATCCAGGGAGCGGCACTGAAGCTTTCTTT; CDR3 protein: CASNPGSGTEAFF
CDR3 length: 14; D gene: .; J gene: TRBJ1-2; clone size: .; V gene: TRBV28; CDR3 DNA: TGTGCCAGCAGTTTGGTGGGCGAGGGTTATGGCTACACCTTC; CDR3 protein: CASSLVGEGYGYTF
CDR3 length: 15; D gene: TRBD2; J gene: TRBJ2-5; clone size: .; V gene: TRBV11-2; CDR3 DNA: TGTGCCAGCAGCCTGCGACTAGCGGGGGTCTTGACCCAGTACTTC; CDR3 protein: CASSLRLAGVLTQYF
CDR3 length: 14; D gene: .; J gene: TRBJ1-1; clone size: .; V gene: TRBV30; CDR3 DNA: TGTGCCTGGAGTGTAGGGGACACGGTTAATGAAGCTTTCTTT; CDR3 protein: CAWSVGDTVNEAFF
CDR3 length: 18; D gene: TRBD1; J gene: TRBJ2-2; clone size: many; V gene: TRBV3-1; CDR3 DNA: TGTGCCAGCAGCCACGGACAGGGAAAAGCCGGGAACACCGGGGAGCTGTTTTTT; CDR3 protein: CASSHGQGKAGNTGELFF
CDR3 length: 13; D gene: .; J gene: TRBJ1-1; clone size: .; V gene: TRBV28; CDR3 DNA: TGTGCCAGCCGGTGGGGGGCCTCCACTGAAGCTTTCTTT; CDR3 protein: CASRWGASTEAFF
CDR3 length: 15; D gene: .; J gene: TRBJ1-2; clone size: .; V gene: TRBV6-5; CDR3 DNA: TGTGCCAGCAGTTACATCGCCGGGGGAAGCTATGGCTACACCTTC; CDR3 protein: CASSYIAGGSYGYTF
CDR3 length: 15; D gene: .; J gene: TRBJ1-1; clone size: .; V gene: TRBV19; CDR3 DNA: TGTGCCAGTAGCCACGTCCGACAGAGGAACACTGAAGCTTTCTTT; CDR3 protein: CASSHVRQRNTEAFF
CDR3 length: 12; D gene: .; J gene: TRBJ1-1; clone size: few; V gene: TRBV6-1; CDR3 DNA: TGTGCCATCGTAGGGCCGTACACTGAAGCTTTCTTT; CDR3 protein: CAIVGPYTEAFF
CDR3 length: 15; D gene: .; J gene: TRBJ1-2; clone size: many; V gene: TRBV6-1; CDR3 DNA: TGTGCCAGCAGTGCCTCTGGACAGCTTGTCTATGGCTACACCTTC; CDR3 protein: CASSASGQLVYGYTF
CDR3 length: 14; D gene: .; J gene: TRBJ1-1; clone size: many; V gene: TRBV19; CDR3 DNA: TGTGCCAGTAGTATGTTCGCAGGGGACACTGAAGCTTTCTTT; CDR3 protein: CASSMFAGDTEAFF
CDR3 length: 15; D gene: TRBD1; J gene: TRBJ2-7; clone size: .; V gene: TRBV6-5; CDR3 DNA: TGTGCCAGCAGTTATGGTTCAGGGGGCGTTTACGAGCAGTACTTC; CDR3 protein: CASSYGSGGVYEQYF
CDR3 length: 14; D gene: .; J gene: TRBJ1-5; clone size: .; V gene: TRBV25-1; CDR3 DNA: TGTGCCAGCAGTGAAACAGGGTTGAATCAGCCCCAGCATTTT; CDR3 protein: CASSETGLNQPQHF
CDR3 length: 14; D gene: .; J gene: TRBJ1-2; clone size: once; V gene: TRBV28; CDR3 DNA: TGTGCCAGCAGTTCTCACCAGGCTTCTTTTGGCTACACCTTC; CDR3 protein: CASSSHQASFGYTF
CDR3 length: 14; D gene: TRBD1; J gene: TRBJ1-5; clone size: few; V gene: TRBV19; CDR3 DNA: TGTGCCAGTAGCCGGGGACAGGGGGTTCAGCCCCAGCATTTT; CDR3 protein: CASSRGQGVQPQHF
CDR3 length: 17; D gene: .; J gene: TRBJ1-5; clone size: many; V gene: TRBV12-3/TRBV12-4; CDR3 DNA: TGTGCCAGCAGTTTAGCGCAGGGGAGTGTAGGGGATCAGCCCCAGCATTTT; CDR3 protein: CASSLAQGSVGDQPQHF
CDR3 length: 14; D gene: .; J gene: TRBJ1-3; clone size: .; V gene: TRBV7-8; CDR3 DNA: TGTGCCAGCAGCTTAGCGGGTTTGTTGGACACCATATATTTT; CDR3 protein: CASSLAGLLDTIYF
CDR3 length: 13; D gene: .; J gene: TRBJ2-7; clone size: .; V gene: TRBV29-1; CDR3 DNA: TGCAGCGTTGTAACCACCGATGGGAACGAGCAGTACTTC; CDR3 protein: CSVVTTDGNEQYF
CDR3 length: 12; D gene: .; J gene: TRBJ2-7; clone size: many; V gene: TRBV7-8; CDR3 DNA: TGTGCCAGCAGCCCTGGTGGTGGGTACCAGTACTTC; CDR3 protein: CASSPGGGYQYF
CDR3 length: 18; D gene: TRBD2; J gene: TRBJ2-7; clone size: many; V gene: TRBV11-2; CDR3 DNA: TGTGCCAGCAGCTTAGACTCCATACTAGCGGGAGGTTCCTACGAGCAGTACTTC; CDR3 protein: CASSLDSILAGGSYEQYF
CDR3 length: 13; D gene: .; J gene: TRBJ1-5; clone size: many; V gene: TRBV6-5; CDR3 DNA: TGTGCCAGCAGTCGGATTAGCAATCAGCCCCAGCATTTT; CDR3 protein: CASSRISNQPQHF
CDR3 length: 14; D gene: TRBD2; J gene: TRBJ2-7; clone size: .; V gene: TRBV20-1; CDR3 DNA: TGCAGTGCTAGAGATCCGACTAGCGGTTACGAGCAGTACTTC; CDR3 protein: CSARDPTSGYEQYF
CDR3 length: 12; D gene: .; J gene: TRBJ1-1; clone size: .; V gene: TRBV12-3/TRBV12-4; CDR3 DNA: TGTGCCAGCAGCTCCTATGGGACTGAAGCTTTCTTT; CDR3 protein: CASSSYGTEAFF
CDR3 length: 14; D gene: .; J gene: TRBJ2-5; clone size: .; V gene: TRBV19; CDR3 DNA: TGTGCCAGTAGGACTCAGGGGAGCGGCGAGACCCAGTACTTC; CDR3 protein: CASRTQGSGETQYF
CDR3 length: 15; D gene: .; J gene: TRBJ2-4; clone size: many; V gene: TRBV12-3/TRBV12-4; CDR3 DNA: TGTGCCAGCAGTCCCCGGACAGCCTCCAAAAACATTCAGTACTTC; CDR3 protein: CASSPRTASKNIQYF
CDR3 length: 15; D gene: .; J gene: TRBJ1-3; clone size: many; V gene: TRBV29-1; CDR3 DNA: TGCAGCGCGACCGGGGGCTCACCCTCTGGAAACACCATATATTTT; CDR3 protein: CSATGGSPSGNTIYF
CDR3 length: 16; D gene: TRBD1; J gene: TRBJ1-6; clone size: .; V gene: TRBV19; CDR3 DNA: TGTGCCAGTAGTCCGAGACCGGGACAGAAAAATTCACCCCTCCACTTT; CDR3 protein: CASSPRPGQKNSPLHF
CDR3 length: 12; D gene: .; J gene: TRBJ2-5; clone size: many; V gene: TRBV6-2/TRBV6-3; CDR3 DNA: TGTGCCAGCAGTTACTATCAAGAGACCCAGTACTTC; CDR3 protein: CASSYYQETQYF
CDR3 length: 14; D gene: .; J gene: TRBJ1-5; clone size: many; V gene: TRBV15; CDR3 DNA: TGTGCCACCAGCATTGGGGAGAGCAATCAGCCCCAGCATTTT; CDR3 protein: CATSIGESNQPQHF
CDR3 length: 14; D gene: .; J gene: TRBJ2-5; clone size: few; V gene: TRBV28; CDR3 DNA: TGTGCCAGCAGTACCAGTGGGACTGCGGAGACCCAGTACTTC; CDR3 protein: CASSTSGTAETQYF
CDR3 length: 13; D gene: .; J gene: TRBJ2-7; clone size: many; V gene: TRBV19; CDR3 DNA: TGTGCCAGTAGGTACTCGAACACCTACGAGCAGTACTTC; CDR3 protein: CASRYSNTYEQYF
CDR3 length: 13; D gene: TRBD1; J gene: TRBJ2-7; clone size: few; V gene: TRBV6-1; CDR3 DNA: TGTGCCAGCAGCAAGGACAGGGGGCATGAGCAGTACTTC; CDR3 protein: CASSKDRGHEQYF
CDR3 length: 13; D gene: .; J gene: TRBJ2-7; clone size: many; V gene: TRBV4-1; CDR3 DNA: TGCGCCAGCAGCCAATATGGGGGTGACGAGCAGTACTTC; CDR3 protein: CASSQYGGDEQYF
CDR3 length: 14; D gene: TRBD1; J gene: TRBJ1-2; clone size: .; V gene: TRBV10-3; CDR3 DNA: TGTGCCATCAGTGCCGGGACAGCAAACTATGGCTACACCTTC; CDR3 protein: CAISAGTANYGYTF
CDR3 length: 15; D gene: .; J gene: TRBJ1-1; clone size: .; V gene: TRBV7-6; CDR3 DNA: TGTGCCAGCAGCGTCACTGCCCAGGGGTGGACTGAAGCTTTCTTT; CDR3 protein: CASSVTAQGWTEAFF
CDR3 length: 14; D gene: .; J gene: TRBJ2-5; clone size: many; V gene: TRBV15; CDR3 DNA: TGTGCCACCAGCCCCCCCGGGGTGGAAGAGACCCAGTACTTC; CDR3 protein: CATSPPGVEETQYF
CDR3 length: 13; D gene: .; J gene: TRBJ2-7; clone size: many; V gene: TRBV28; CDR3 DNA: TGTGCCAGCATAAGGGGCGAACCCTACGAGCAGTACTTC; CDR3 protein: CASIRGEPYEQYF
CDR3 length: 13; D gene: .; J gene: TRBJ2-5; clone size: many; V gene: TRBV11-2; CDR3 DNA: TGTGCCAGCAGTAAAACAGGGCAAGAGACCCAGTACTTC; CDR3 protein: CASSKTGQETQYF
CDR3 length: 14; D gene: .; J gene: TRBJ2-5; clone size: many; V gene: TRBV24-1; CDR3 DNA: TGTGCCACCAGTGACTATTATGACCAAGAGACCCAGTACTTC; CDR3 protein: CATSDYYDQETQYF
CDR3 length: 14; D gene: .; J gene: TRBJ1-2; clone size: .; V gene: TRBV7-2; CDR3 DNA: TGTGCCAGCAGCCCCACAGGGAGCCCCTATGGCTACACCTTC; CDR3 protein: CASSPTGSPYGYTF
CDR3 length: 13; D gene: .; J gene: TRBJ1-1; clone size: many; V gene: TRBV6-2/TRBV6-3; CDR3 DNA: TGTGCCAGCGGGAGGACGGGCACAGTTGAAGCTTTCTTT; CDR3 protein: CASGRTGTVEAFF
CDR3 length: 14; D gene: .; J gene: TRBJ2-5; clone size: many; V gene: TRBV6-5; CDR3 DNA: TGTGCCAGCAGTTACTTAGATGAGAGAGAGACCCAGTACTTC; CDR3 protein: CASSYLDERETQYF
CDR3 length: 12; D gene: .; J gene: TRBJ2-2; clone size: .; V gene: TRBV12-3/TRBV12-4; CDR3 DNA: TGTGCCAGCGTTAGCGGACCCGGGGAGCTGTTTTTT; CDR3 protein: CASVSGPGELFF
CDR3 length: 12; D gene: .; J gene: TRBJ2-5; clone size: .; V gene: TRBV28; CDR3 DNA: TGTGCCAGCAGTTTAGCTTGGGAGACCCAGCACTTC; CDR3 protein: CASSLAWETQHF
CDR3 length: 13; D gene: .; J gene: TRBJ1-4; clone size: .; V gene: TRBV20-1; CDR3 DNA: TGCAGTGCTAGAGGGGCAGATAATGAAAAACTGTTTTTT; CDR3 protein: CSARGADNEKLFF